The clone carrying this T cell receptor beta chain was counted a few times. As yet, its antigen is unknown. The sample comes from a study of CD8 T cells in ankylosing spondylitis. Findings and caveats of the study: About 8 highly homologous variants made up a TCR beta motif, and this motif appeared characteristic of ankylosing spondylitis blood. Disease-linked clones were reportedly significantly enriched in matched ankylosing spondylitis synovial fluid.

5'-RACE, quantitative and with molecular barcodes, yielded the TCR beta libraries. TCRdb used MiXCR to reprocess the 5' RACE reads, holding one entry per CDR3 protein. Of about 700,000 distinct CDR3 sequences in the sample, over 15% are singletons; the top ten hold around 19%. The CDR3 extends over 15 amino acids. Trimming removed 3 bases from V and 6 bases from J; junction bases left unmatched: 0. Per germline, CDR1 MGHDK and CDR2 SYGVNS. This TCR came from a male donor with ankylosing spondylitis. This chain connects TRBV25-1 to TRBJ2-4, with 15 bases identical to TRBD2. The specimen sequenced was blood, either unsorted or a sorted T cell fraction (not recorded which). CDR3 DNA: TGTGCCAGCAGTGAGGGACTAGCGGGAGGAAACATTCAGTACTTC. Translated: CASSEGLAGGNIQYF.